What follows are 5 T cell receptor beta chains derived from one specimen sequenced in a study of response to subunit inactivated influenza vaccine. One entry per CDR3 protein results from TCRdb running MiXCR on the RT-PCR reads. The data show about 480,000 distinct CDR3 sequences, under 15% seen once. The sample here was PBMCs from blood, taken around seven weeks after vaccination. The receptors here all came from a man aged 45 to 65 who received an inactivated influenza vaccine.

This clonotype occurred a few times. This rearrangement joins TRBV24-1 to TRBJ2-3, with D maybe TRBD1 (5 bases). Germline values: CDR1 KGHDR, CDR2 SFDVKD. Trimming removed 0 bases from V and 0 bases from J, with 12 bases in between. This CDR3 region has 17 residues. Written as DNA, the CDR3 is TGTGCCACCAGTGATTTGGTATTTGGGGCTAGCACAGATACGCAGTATTTT. Translation: CATSDLVFGASTDTQYF.

In its sample, this clonotype was seen a few times. J is TRBJ2-3 and V is TRBV7-2; TRBD2 aligns across 7 bases. The length of the CDR3 is 15 residues. Per germline, CDR1 SGHTA and CDR2 FQGNSA. V shed 3 bases, J shed 4 bases, and the junction held 7 bases outside the gene matches. This CDR3 is CASSFGTTSSDTQYF. The DNA of the CDR3 is TGTGCCAGCAGCTTCGGGACTACTAGTTCAGATACGCAGTATTTT.

This clonotype was counted ten times or more. The V gene is TRBV5-6, the J gene TRBJ2-5, with 7 bases matching TRBD2. The CDR3 consists of 16 residues. Germline CDR1 and CDR2: SGHDT and YYEEEE. The V gene end was trimmed by 1 base and the J gene end by 2 bases; junction bases not matched to a gene: 8. CDR3 region: CASSLLSGGLQETQYF. Written as DNA, the CDR3 is TGTGCCAGCAGCTTGTTGTCGGGAGGCCTTCAAGAGACCCAGTACTTC. Full variable domain (rest looked up from reference TRBV5-6 and TRBJ2-5): DAGVTQSPTHLIKTRGQQVTLRCSPKSGHDTVSWYQQALGQGPQFIFQYYEEEERQRGNFPDRFSGHQFPNYSSELNVNALLLGDSALYLCASSLLSGGLQETQYFGPGTRLLVL.

By sample share, this clonotype is medium-sized (0.01 to 0.1%). This chain connects TRBV27 to TRBJ1-1; 8 bases are a match to TRBD1. CDR1 MNHEY and CDR2 SMNVEV come from the germline V gene (reference sequence). CDR3 size: 16 residues. Unmatched junction bases numbered 9, after V lost 6 bases and J lost 0 bases. In DNA, the CDR3 is TGTGCCAGCAGCCCATCCTGGACAGGGATGAACACTGAAGCTTTCTTT. This encodes CASSPSWTGMNTEAFF.

The V call is TRBV29-1, the J call TRBJ1-5, with D uncertain. CDR1 and CDR2 (germline): SQVTM, ANQGSEA. The germline V and J ends were trimmed by 3 bases and 6 bases, with 12 bases remaining between them. CDR3 size: 13 residues. The CDR3 DNA follows: TGCAGCGTTGAGGAGATCCGGGGTCAGCCCCAGCATTTT. Translating it yields CSVEEIRGQPQHF.